These 7 T cell receptor beta chains share one sample of origin, sequenced in a study of CD8+CD57+ T cells in acquired aplastic anemia. Genomic DNA provided the template from which TCR beta VDJ and CDR3 profiles were obtained. TCRdb reprocessed the reads with MiXCR, giving one entry per CDR3 protein. The sample yields some 220,000 distinct CDR3 sequences, roughly 33% seen once. Sequencing was performed on sorted CD4+, CD8+, or CD8+CD57+ T cells (not recorded which) from PBMCs. These receptors were collected from a human donor in good health, serving as a control.

The V and J genes are TRBV5-1 and TRBJ2-5; tentatively, D is TRBD1 or TRBD2 (6 bases each). The J call may not be correct, given that the DNA end is closer to TRBJ2-7. The germline V gene has CDR1 SGHRS and CDR2 YFSETQ. The CDR3 has 18 residues. This CDR3 reads CASSSVIAGHTKPYEQYF. The CDR3 DNA sequence: TGCGCCAGCAGCTCGGTTATTGCGGGACATACTAAACCCTACGAGCAGTACTTC.

The rearrangement links TRBV2 to TRBJ1-1; TRBD1 aligns across 8 bases. Trimming took 1 base from V and 4 from J; bases not matched to a gene: 2. The CDR3 loop spans 14 amino acids. Germline values: CDR1 SNHLY, CDR2 FYNNEI. CDR3 loop: CASSEVTGGTEAFF. CDR3 sequence (DNA): TGTGCCAGCAGTGAAGTAACAGGGGGCACTGAAGCTTTCTTT.

Comments on this clonotype: The junction departs from germline at one end; a sequencing error may be responsible. This chain links TRBV5-4 with TRBJ1-1; perhaps TRBD1 as D (6 bases). CDR1 is SGHNT and CDR2 is YYREEE in the germline V gene (reference sequence). This CDR3 has 14 residues. CDR3 DNA sequence: TGTGCCAGCAGCCCCCGGGGGGGCCGGACTGAAGCTTCCTTT. Protein product: CASSPRGGRTEASF.

This rearrangement joins TRBV10-1 to TRBJ2-7; 12 bases fit TRBD2. Germline-derived CDR1 and CDR2 are WNHNN and SYGVQD (reference sequence). The CDR3 is 15 amino acids. V lost 3 bases to trimming and J lost 4 bases; unmatched junction nucleotides: 4. DNA of the CDR3: TGCGCCAGCAGTGAAGGACTAGCGGGAAGGTACGAGCAGTACTTC. Amino acid sequence: CASSEGLAGRYEQYF.

This clonotype was observed a handful of times. V and J are TRBV7-9 and TRBJ1-1; D gene unclear. CDR3 length equals 13 residues. Germline V lookup: CDR1 SEHNR, CDR2 FQNEAQ (reference sequence). V was shortened by 7 bases and J by 2 bases, with 11 bases between the two germline ends. Here the CDR3 reads CASTSGVNTEAFF. The DNA for the CDR3 is TGTGCCAGCACTTCCGGGGTTAACACTGAAGCTTTCTTT.

This clonotype was counted at least ten times. The chain joins TRBV11-2 to TRBJ2-7; a possible D gene is TRBD1 (6 bases). Trimming removed 8 bases at V and 7 bases at J, with 30 bases between. The CDR3 extends over 17 amino acids. In germline, CDR1 is SGHAT, CDR2 FQNNGV. The CDR3 reads CASPPGSQQGRFGEQYF. CDR3 nucleotide sequence: TGTGCCAGCCCCCCCGGGTCCCAACAGGGTCGATTTGGTGAGCAGTACTTC.

This chain links TRBV4-2 with TRBJ2-3; a possible D gene is TRBD2 (6 bases). The germline V and J ends were trimmed by 1 base and 5 bases, with 16 bases remaining between them. CDR1 is LGHNA, CDR2 YNFKEQ, per germline. CDR3 length: 16 amino acids. CDR3 residues: CASSQGPGDGGDTQYF. In nucleotides, the CDR3 is TGTGCCAGCAGCCAAGGGCCGGGAGATGGGGGAGATACGCAGTATTTT.